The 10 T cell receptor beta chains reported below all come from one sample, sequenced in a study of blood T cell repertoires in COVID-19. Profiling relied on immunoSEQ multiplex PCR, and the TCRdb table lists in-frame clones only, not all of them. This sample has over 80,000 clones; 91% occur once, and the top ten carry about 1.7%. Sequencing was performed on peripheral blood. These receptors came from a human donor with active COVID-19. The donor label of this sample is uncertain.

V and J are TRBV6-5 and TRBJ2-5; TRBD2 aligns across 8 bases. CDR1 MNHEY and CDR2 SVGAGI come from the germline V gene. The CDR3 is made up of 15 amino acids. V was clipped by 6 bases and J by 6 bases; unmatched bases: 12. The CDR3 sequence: CASSRGVAGLQTQYF. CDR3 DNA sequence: TGTGCCAGCAGCCGAGGTGTAGCGGGATTACAGACCCAGTACTTC.

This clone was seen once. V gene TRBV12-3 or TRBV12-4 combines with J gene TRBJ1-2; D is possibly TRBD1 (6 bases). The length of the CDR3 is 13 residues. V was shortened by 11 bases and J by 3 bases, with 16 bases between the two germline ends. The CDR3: CAASQGLDYGYTF. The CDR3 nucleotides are TGTGCCGCCTCGCAGGGGCTCGACTATGGCTACACCTTC.

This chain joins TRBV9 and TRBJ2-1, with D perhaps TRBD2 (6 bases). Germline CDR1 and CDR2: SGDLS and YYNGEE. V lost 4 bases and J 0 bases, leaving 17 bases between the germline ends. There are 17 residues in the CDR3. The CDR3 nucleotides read TGTGCCAGCAGCTTCCGCGGGGCGGGGAGCTCCTACAATGAGCAGTTCTTC. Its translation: CASSFRGAGSSYNEQFF.

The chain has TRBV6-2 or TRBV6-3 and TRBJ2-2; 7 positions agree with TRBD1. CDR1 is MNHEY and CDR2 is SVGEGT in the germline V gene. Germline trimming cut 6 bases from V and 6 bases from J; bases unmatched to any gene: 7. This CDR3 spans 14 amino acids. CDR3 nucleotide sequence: TGTGCCAGCAGCCCCGGGACAGAAGCCGGGGAGCTGTTTTTT. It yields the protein CASSPGTEAGELFF.

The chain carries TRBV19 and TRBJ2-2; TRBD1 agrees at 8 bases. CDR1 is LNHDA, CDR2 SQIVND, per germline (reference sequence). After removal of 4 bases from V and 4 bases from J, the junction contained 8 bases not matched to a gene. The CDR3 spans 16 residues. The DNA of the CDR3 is TGTGCCAGTAGTAACAGGGGGAGAGCGGGCACCGGGGAGCTGTTTTTT. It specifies CASSNRGRAGTGELFF.

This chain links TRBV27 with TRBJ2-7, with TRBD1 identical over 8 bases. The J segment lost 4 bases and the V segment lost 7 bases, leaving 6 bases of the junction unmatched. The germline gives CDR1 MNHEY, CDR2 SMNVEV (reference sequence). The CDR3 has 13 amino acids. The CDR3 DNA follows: TGTGCCAGCACCCCCACAGGGGGATACGAGCAGTACTTC. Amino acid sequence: CASTPTGGYEQYF.

The CDR3 reads CASSIGPRGAKNIQYF. The CDR3 coding sequence is TGTGCCAGTAGTATCGGCCCTCGGGGGGCCAAAAACATTCAGTACTTC. This chain connects TRBV19 to TRBJ2-4; D might be TRBD2 (6 bases). Germline V CDR1 and CDR2: LNHDA, SQIVND (reference sequence). The V gene lost 3 bases and the J gene lost 1 base, with 13 bases spanning the gap. The CDR3 is 16 residues long.

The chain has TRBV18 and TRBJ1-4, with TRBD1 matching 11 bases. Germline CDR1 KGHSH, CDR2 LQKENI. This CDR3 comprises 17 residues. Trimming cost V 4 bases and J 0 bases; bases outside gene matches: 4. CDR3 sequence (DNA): TGTGCCAGCTCACTTGGGACAGGGGGTTCAACTAATGAAAAACTGTTTTTT. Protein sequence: CASSLGTGGSTNEKLFF.

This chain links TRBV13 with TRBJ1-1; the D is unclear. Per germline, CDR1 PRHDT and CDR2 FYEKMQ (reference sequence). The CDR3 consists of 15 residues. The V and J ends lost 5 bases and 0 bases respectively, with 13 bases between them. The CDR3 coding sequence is TGTGCCAGCAGCACGCGGAACGGTGTGAACACTGAAGCTTTCTTT. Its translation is CASSTRNGVNTEAFF.

In DNA, the CDR3 is TGTGCCAGCAGTTTTAAGGGAGGCACCGGGGAGCTGTTTTTT. As protein: CASSFKGGTGELFF. This chain connects TRBV2 to TRBJ2-2; weak D call: TRBD2 (6 bases). The V end lost 5 bases, the J end lost 4 bases, and 11 bases lay between the germline ends. Germline lookup yields CDR1 SNHLY and CDR2 FYNNEI. The CDR3 spans 14 residues.